The rows below give T cell receptor beta chains drawn from one sample of a study of T cells in Graves' hyperthyroidism and ophthalmopathy. MiXCR was run by TCRdb on the multiplex PCR reads, yielding one entry per CDR3 protein. Of fewer than 750,000 distinct CDR3 sequences listed, 40% to 55% are singletons. Sequencing used peripheral blood or thyroid tissue (not recorded which). The receptors originated from a woman younger than 35 with Graves' hyperthyroidism. Each CDR3 is given with its conserved first and last residue. D genes are given only for firm matches. Not all rows give a size; the values are once, few, many and, for expanded clones, a class.

D: TRBD1
J: TRBJ2-5
V: TRBV5-1
size: many
CDR3: CASSLEGQKETQYF
DNA: TGCGCCAGCAGCTTGGAGGGACAGAAAGAGACCCAGTACTTC

D: .
J: TRBJ2-5
V: TRBV19
size: .
CDR3: CASSIVQEETQYF
DNA: TGTGCCAGTAGTATAGTACAGGAAGAGACCCAGTACTTC

D: TRBD1
J: TRBJ2-7
V: TRBV7-3
size: .
CDR3: CASSLSGDRRWSSYEQYF
DNA: TGTGCCAGCAGTTTATCGGGGGACAGGAGATGGAGCTCCTACGAGCAGTACTTC

D: .
J: TRBJ1-2
V: TRBV29-1
size: .
CDR3: CSLVQGYGYTF
DNA: TGCAGCTTGGTTCAGGGGTATGGCTACACCTTC

D: TRBD1
J: TRBJ2-7
V: TRBV18
size: many
CDR3: CASSPGTGFYEQYF
DNA: TGTGCCAGCAGTCCCGGGACAGGGTTTTACGAGCAGTACTTC

D: TRBD2
J: TRBJ2-5
V: TRBV2
size: many
CDR3: CASSEGLTSGGETQYF
DNA: TGTGCCAGCAGTGAGGGACTGACTAGCGGGGGTGAGACCCAGTACTTC

D: TRBD1
J: TRBJ2-5
V: TRBV20-1
size: .
CDR3: CSGDREETQYF
DNA: TGCAGTGGGGACAGAGAGGAGACCCAGTACTTC

D: .
J: TRBJ1-3
V: TRBV5-6
size: many
CDR3: CASSLGRQAYSGNTIYF
DNA: TGTGCCAGCAGCTTGGGGCGGCAGGCATACTCTGGAAACACCATATATTTT

D: .
J: TRBJ1-4
V: TRBV29-1
size: many
CDR3: CSVRTEKLFF
DNA: TGCAGCGTTAGGACAGAAAAACTGTTTTTT

D: TRBD1
J: TRBJ1-2
V: TRBV24-1
size: once
CDR3: CATSDRASTGQLNYGYTF
DNA: TGTGCCACCAGTGACCGAGCATCTACGGGACAGTTGAACTATGGCTACACCTTC

D: TRBD2
J: TRBJ2-7
V: TRBV4-1
size: many
CDR3: CASSQGREGSYEQYF
DNA: TGCGCCAGCAGCCAAGGGCGGGAGGGCTCCTACGAGCAGTACTTC